The source of this TCR beta chain is a study of blood T cell repertoires in COVID-19. Study at large: Samples came from the United States, Italy and Spain, spanning acute and convalescent COVID-19. Sources were T cells, B-cell-depleted T cells, or PBMCs; the material itself was cDNA or gDNA.

Per the study methods: For nucleated cells, counts were estimated from reference gene primer amplification. TCRdb keeps only in-frame clones here, not all; method: immunoSEQ multiplex PCR. From that table come the V and J calls and clone size; the DNA was used to work out D and trimming. The data hold tens of thousands of clones, with about 82% observed a single time. This CDR3 is 20 amino acids long. What was sequenced was peripheral blood. This TCR derives from a man in his sixties or seventies with acute or convalescent COVID-19. The chain carries TRBV21-1 and TRBJ2-7; no DNA check was done on the table's D call, TRBD1. TRBV21-1 is shown as a pseudogene. DNA of the CDR3: TGTGCCAGCAGCCGAACGGACAGAGGGACCTCTAAAGTCCGATCCTACGAGCAGTACTTC. Translated, it gives CASSRTDRGTSKVRSYEQYF.